This TCR beta chain is from a study of post-analysis software for immune sequencing data. Study information: Relapsing-remitting, secondary progressive and progressive-relapsing multiple sclerosis were all included among the disease courses.

Study-wide findings and caveats: The study found TRBV5-6, TRBV5-1 and TRBV20-1 among a few TRBV segments more frequent in patients than controls. Significantly decreased normalized Chao1 diversity was recorded for multiple sclerosis patients relative to controls.

In regard to this clonotype: Its cognate antigen is unknown.

TCR beta cDNA libraries included unique molecular identifiers. TCRdb fed the PCR reads into MiXCR, producing one record per CDR3 protein. The table has roughly 200,000 distinct CDR3 sequences, 25% to 30% seen once. The CDR3 runs to 14 residues. The junction had 10 bases not matched to a gene; V was cut back by 4 bases and J by 10 bases. Germline V gene sequence: CDR1 SQVTM, CDR2 ANQGSEA. The sample was blood. This sequence joins TRBV29-1 and TRBJ2-7; 13 bases are shared with TRBD2. The TCR originated in a girl aged 2-17 years with multiple sclerosis. The CDR3 DNA follows: TGCAGCGTTGGGGGGGGACTAGCGGGGCATGGCCAGTACTTC. This encodes CSVGGGLAGHGQYF.